Reported below is one T cell receptor (beta chain). This specimen belongs to a study of T cell responses to AZD1222 COVID-19 vaccine. TCRdb's copy holds only in-frame clones and misses some; the assay was immunoSEQ multiplex PCR. The sample lists 130,000 to 150,000 clones; 75% to 90% were seen once. V was clipped by 10 bases and J by 3 bases, with 31 bases between them. Germline lookup yields CDR1 MNHNY and CDR2 SVGAGI (reference sequence). The CDR3 runs 18 residues. The sample was peripheral blood, taken on day 0 of AZD1222 vaccination. The rearrangement joins TRBV6-6 to TRBJ2-7; D gene unclear. This TCR derives from an adult in good health. The CDR3 DNA reads TGTGCCATCACTCGACTGGCCCAGACCCGTCTGGGTCGCTACGAGCAGTACTTC. Protein sequence: CAITRLAQTRLGRYEQYF.